This passage covers 2 T cell receptor beta chains from one sample sequenced in a study of blood T cell repertoires in COVID-19. Sequencing was performed with immunoSEQ multiplex PCR; in TCRdb, only in-frame clones are kept and a portion is missing. The data show 150,000 to 200,000 clones, around 89% seen once. The specimen was PBMCs or T cells enriched from blood (not recorded which). The receptors originated from a young woman who had recovered from COVID-19.

This chain uses TRBV28 with TRBJ1-4; possibly TRBD1 for D (5 bases). The CDR3 runs 14 residues. With 7 bases removed from V and 4 bases from J, the gap between germline ends came to 13 bases. CDR1 and CDR2 (germline): MDHEN, SYDVKM. CDR3 amino acids: CASTSAGLNEKLFF. As DNA, the CDR3 is TGTGCCAGCACATCCGCGGGACTTAATGAAAAACTGTTTTTT.

The chain links TRBV7-9 to TRBJ1-1, with D hard to call. Trimming pared 4 bases from V and 0 bases from J, leaving 12 bases between. The CDR3 has 15 residues. CDR1 is SEHNR, CDR2 FQNEAQ, per germline (reference sequence). CDR3 DNA: TGTGCCAGCAGCTCCCGACGGGGATTGAACACTGAAGCTTTCTTT. Translation: CASSSRRGLNTEAFF.